Below, 9 T cell receptor beta chains from the same sample are listed, as sequenced in a study of Ad26.COV2.S vaccination and SARS-CoV-2 variants. Indicated treatment: roughly 19 received Ad26.COV2.S at low or high dose, single or two shots; about 5 received placebo; per-sample allocation not given. Specimens were obtained on day 63 following the first vaccine or placebo injection. Assay: immunoSEQ multiplex PCR; the TCRdb copy retains only in-frame clones and omits some. Of about 350,000 clones listed, roughly 90% are singletons. This sample comprised peripheral blood, obtained in a trial of Ad26.COV2.S vaccine versus placebo. The receptors were gathered from a person between 18 and 65 years old who received the Ad26.COV2.S COVID-19 vaccine or a placebo.

The chain links TRBV27 to TRBJ2-5; 7 bases match TRBD2. Looked up from germline, CDR1 is MNHEY and CDR2 is SMNVEV (reference sequence). After removal of 7 bases from V and 4 bases from J, the junction contained 15 bases not matched to a gene. The CDR3 has 16 amino acids. The CDR3 loop reads CASTPLGLAEGETQYF. In DNA form, the CDR3 reads TGTGCCAGCACCCCTTTGGGGCTAGCGGAAGGAGAGACCCAGTACTTC.

The gene calls are TRBV28 and TRBJ2-3; a weak D match, TRBD1 (6 bases). Trimming pared 4 bases from V and 1 base from J, leaving 18 bases between. Germline CDR1 MDHEN, CDR2 SYDVKM. CDR3 size: 17 residues. DNA for the CDR3: TGTGCCAGCAGTTCGCGGACAGAGGGGTTGGGCACAGATACGCAGTATTTT. It translates to CASSSRTEGLGTDTQYF.

The chain has TRBV3-1 (or the pseudogene TRBV3-2) and TRBJ1-3, with a tentative D call TRBD1 (5 bases). CDR3 length: 15 residues. Per germline, CDR1 LGHDT and CDR2 YNNKEL (reference sequence). V lost 1 base and J lost 2, with 9 bases in between. CDR3 coding DNA: TGTGCCAGCAGCCAAGCGGGGGGAACTGGAAACACCATATATTTT. Residues: CASSQAGGTGNTIYF.

In this sample, this clone turned up a few times. The V gene is TRBV18, the J gene TRBJ1-5; D call uncertain. The V end lost 2 bases, the J end lost 6 bases, and 14 bases lay between the germline ends. Germline V gene lookup returns CDR1 KGHSH and CDR2 LQKENI. The CDR3 is made up of 15 amino acids. The CDR3: CASSPGEGAFQPQHF. The CDR3 region has the DNA TGTGCCAGCTCACCAGGGGAAGGAGCCTTTCAGCCCCAGCATTTT.

The V gene is TRBV9, the J gene TRBJ1-6; D unclear. The CDR3 is 14 residues long. The V gene's germline CDR1 is SGDLS and CDR2 YYNGEE. V gave up 4 bases and J gave up 5 bases, with 10 bases separating them. CDR3 bases: TGTGCCAGCAGCCCCCGCCAGGATAATTCACCCCTCCACTTT. Translated: CASSPRQDNSPLHF.

This clone was counted a few times. This chain links TRBV19 with TRBJ2-7, with TRBD2 as a possible D gene (6 bases). CDR1 is LNHDA and CDR2 is SQIVND in the germline V gene (reference sequence). The CDR3 covers 13 residues. The V end was cut by 7 bases, the J end by 5 bases, with 15 bases between. The CDR3 nucleotides read TGTGCCAGTACCCGAGAAGGAGGGAACGAGCAGTACTTC. As protein: CASTREGGNEQYF.

This chain connects TRBV28 to TRBJ1-2, with D possibly TRBD1 on 5 matching bases. Trimming shortened V by 5 bases and J by 6 bases, and 16 bases separated the two germline ends. The CDR3 length is 14 residues. The V gene's germline CDR1 is MDHEN and CDR2 SYDVKM. The DNA for the CDR3 is TGTGCCAGCAGTCGCGCAGTAGGGGCGCATGGCTACACCTTC. Its translation: CASSRAVGAHGYTF.

The chain couples TRBV4-3 to TRBJ2-3; D possibly corresponds to TRBD2 (6 bases). The CDR3 is 13 amino acids. V lost 5 bases, J lost 4 bases, and 10 bases lay in between. Germline values: CDR1 LGHNA, CDR2 YSLEER. CDR3 bases: TGCGCCAGCAGCAGGCGGGACGCAGATACGCAGTATTTT. Translating it yields CASSRRDADTQYF.

This clone was counted between two and nine times. The CDR3 DNA follows: TGTGCCAGCAACTCATGGGGGCGAAGTCCCCCGCTAAATCAGCCCCAGCATTTT. It translates to CASNSWGRSPPLNQPQHF. J is TRBJ1-5 and V is TRBV7-9; weak D call: TRBD1 (6 bases). V shed 7 bases and J shed 4 bases, with 26 bases lying between them. Per the germline V gene, CDR1 is SEHNR and CDR2 is FQNEAQ (reference sequence). This CDR3 contains 18 residues. The full variable domain, with the rest looked up from reference TRBV7-9 and TRBJ1-5, is DTGVSQNPRHKITKRGQNVTFRCDPISEHNRLYWYRQTLGQGPEFLTYFQNEAQLEKSRLLSDRFSAERPKGSFSTLEIQRTEQGDSAMYLCASNSWGRSPPLNQPQHFGDGTRLSIL.